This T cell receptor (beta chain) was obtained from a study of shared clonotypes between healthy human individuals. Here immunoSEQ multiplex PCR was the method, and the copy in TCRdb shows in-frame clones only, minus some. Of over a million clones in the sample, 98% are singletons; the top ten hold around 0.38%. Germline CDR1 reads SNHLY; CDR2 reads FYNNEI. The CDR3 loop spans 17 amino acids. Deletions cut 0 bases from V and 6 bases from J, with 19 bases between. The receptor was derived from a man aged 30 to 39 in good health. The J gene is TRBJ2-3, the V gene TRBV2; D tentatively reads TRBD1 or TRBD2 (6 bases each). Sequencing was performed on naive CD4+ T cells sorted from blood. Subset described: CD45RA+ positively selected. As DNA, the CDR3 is TGTGCCAGCAGTGAAGCATCCCCCACGGGGGCGTCGGATACGCAGTATTTT. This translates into CASSEASPTGASDTQYF.